One and the same sample provided the 9 T cell receptor beta chains below, sequenced in a study of shared T cell receptors in the human thymus (dated by TCRdb to 2020 to 2022). The library was produced with the immunoSEQ multiplex PCR assay. The table was pulled from immuneACCESS by TCRdb, which kept in-frame rearrangements only. Such tables lose some clones; where checked, under half of the loss comes from unresolved V genes, and the rest has no known cause. This sample comprises some 700,000 clones, around 85% of them detected only once. Of the sample, roughly 0.01% is held by the ten largest clones. This sample was shared with a second study, whose subject was human thymus T cells.

The sample comprised thymocytes. The receptor source for this set is a girl under three years old with a congenital heart defect. Donor details come from another sample of the same person, matched by shared clones.

The chain combines TRBV14 with TRBJ2-1; 7 nucleotides agree with TRBD1. Trimming removed 4 bases from V and 3 bases from J; junction bases left unmatched: 9. The CDR3 runs to 16 residues. In germline, CDR1 is SGHDN, CDR2 FVKESK. CDR3 DNA sequence: TGTGCCAGCAGCCCGGGACAGAGGGGGATCTACAATGAGCAGTTCTTC. Protein product: CASSPGQRGIYNEQFF. The entire variable domain, with the rest obtained from reference TRBV14 and TRBJ2-1, is as follows: EAGVTQFPSHSVIEKGQTVTLRCDPISGHDNLYWYRRVMGKEIKFLLHFVKESKQDESGMPNNRFLAERTGGTYSTLKVQPAELEDSGVYFCASSPGQRGIYNEQFFGPGTRLTVL.

The sample holds a few counts of this clone. The chain is built from TRBV11-2 and TRBJ1-2; D remains ambiguous. Germline loops: CDR1 SGHAT, CDR2 FQNNGV. The CDR3 covers 14 residues. Trimming took 8 bases from V and 0 from J, leaving 13 bases between them. This CDR3 is CASGRGRSNYGYTF. CDR3 nucleotides: TGTGCCAGCGGACGGGGTCGCTCTAACTATGGCTACACCTTC.

J is TRBJ2-7 and V is TRBV5-1; 13 positions match TRBD2. The J segment lost 3 bases and the V segment lost 4 bases, leaving 13 bases of the junction unmatched. From germline, CDR1 is SGHRS and CDR2 YFSETQ. The CDR3 is 18 amino acids. The CDR3 nucleotides are TGCGCCAGCAGCCCCCGGGACACTAGCGGGGGGGCTTTCTACGAGCAGTACTTC. Translation: CASSPRDTSGGAFYEQYF.

In DNA, the CDR3 is TGTGCCAGCAGTCCCCTGCGGCCACCTCTCTCGGGCACTGAAGCTTTCTTT. Its protein product is CASSPLRPPLSGTEAFF. V usage is TRBV28 and J usage is TRBJ1-1; no clear D gene. CDR1 and CDR2 (germline): MDHEN, SYDVKM. This CDR3 spans 17 amino acids. The V and J ends lost 5 bases and 4 bases respectively, with 23 bases between them. The full variable domain, rest sourced from reference TRBV28 and TRBJ1-1, is DVKVTQSSRYLVKRTGEKVFLECVQDMDHENMFWYRQDPGLGLRLIYFSYDVKMKEKGDIPEGYSVSREKKERFSLILESASTNQTSMYLCASSPLRPPLSGTEAFFGQGTRLTVV.

V is TRBV19 and J is TRBJ2-3; maybe TRBD2 (6 bases). Trimming left V 3 bases short and J 0 bases short, with 19 bases between. The germline V gene encodes CDR1 LNHDA and CDR2 SQIVND (reference sequence). This CDR3 is built from 18 residues. The CDR3 sequence: CASSMRDSSPTSTDTQYF. CDR3 bases: TGTGCCAGTAGTATGAGGGACTCCAGTCCCACCAGCACAGATACGCAGTATTTT. Together with reference TRBV19 and TRBJ2-3, the CDR3 gives the full variable domain: DGGITQSPKYLFRKEGQNVTLSCEQNLNHDAMYWYRQDPGQGLRLIYYSQIVNDFQKGDIAEGYSVSREKKESFPLTVTSAQKNPTAFYLCASSMRDSSPTSTDTQYFGPGTRLTVL.

V is TRBV19 and J is TRBJ2-7; D may be TRBD2 (7 bases). Per germline, CDR1 LNHDA and CDR2 SQIVND (reference sequence). This CDR3 has 15 residues. V was trimmed by 6 bases and J by 4 bases, leaving 19 bases between them. The chain's CDR3 is CASRPGREGGYEQYF. The CDR3 region has the DNA TGTGCCAGTAGGCCTGGGAGGGAAGGGGGTTACGAGCAGTACTTC.

The CDR3 loop reads CASSDRTSGGLPNTGELFF. Written as DNA, the CDR3 is TGTGCCAGCAGTGATAGGACTAGCGGGGGGCTGCCGAACACCGGGGAGCTGTTTTTT. The chain is built from TRBV6-4 and TRBJ2-2; 14 bases are a match to TRBD2. The ends lost 3 bases at V and 0 bases at J; junction bases unmatched: 6. Looked up from germline, CDR1 is MRHNA and CDR2 is SNTAGT. This CDR3 has 19 amino acids.

The genes are TRBV7-6 and TRBJ1-2, with 7 bases that match TRBD1. The CDR3 has 17 amino acids. Germline lookup yields CDR1 SGHVS and CDR2 FNYEAQ. Trimming cost V 0 bases and J 7 bases; bases outside gene matches: 14. CDR3 DNA: TGTGCCAGCAGCTTAGCGTTTGACAGGGCTGGATTACGTGGCTACACCTTC. Residues: CASSLAFDRAGLRGYTF.

The chain is built from TRBV9 and TRBJ2-3; D might be TRBD1 (6 bases). V was clipped by 0 bases and J by 1 base, with 24 bases between them. This CDR3 is 20 amino acids long. Germline V gene data show CDR1 as SGDLS and CDR2 as YYNGEE. The CDR3 nucleotides are TGTGCCAGCAGCGTAGAAGTAGGGCCGGGACACCGGTCCGGCACAGATACGCAGTATTTT. It yields the protein CASSVEVGPGHRSGTDTQYF.